This T cell receptor (beta chain) was sequenced in a study of blood T cells in healthy people across ages. Whole-study results and caveats: TCR beta diversity, measured per million T cells, fell in a roughly linear way with age.

Per-sample PBMC isolation yielded at least 7 million cells. It was with a sample-barcoded 5' primer and a J-beta primer mix that a second PCR of about 7 to 12 cycles was run. One entry per CDR3 protein, called by TCRdb with MiXCR from the 5' RACE reads. The sample has around 800,000 distinct CDR3 sequences; less than 80% are singletons. With regard to this clonotype: Its cognate antigen is unknown.

The CDR3 runs 13 residues. V dropped 3 bases and J dropped 6 bases, with 14 bases sitting between them. Germline assignment: CDR1 SQVTM and CDR2 ANQGSEA. The source material was blood. The receptor comes from a man aged 25 to 40 in good health. V gene TRBV29-1 combines with J gene TRBJ2-5; unclear D gene. The CDR3 nucleotides read TGCAGCGTTGATCGGGCAGGTGAAAAGACCCAGTACTTC. It encodes CSVDRAGEKTQYF.